The rows below give T cell receptor beta chains drawn from one sample of a study of identical twins. TCRdb fed the 5' RACE reads into MiXCR, producing one record per CDR3 protein. This sample has roughly 1,500,000 distinct CDR3 sequences, with around 29% found just once. Sequenced input: cord blood. Source of these receptors: a newborn girl in good health. CDR3s include the opening cysteine and the closing phenylalanine or tryptophan. Each record gives: clone size, D gene, J gene, V gene, CDR3 protein, CDR3 DNA. The D gene is left open where the match is weak. Clone size appears in some rows only: once, few, many, or a class for an expanded clone.

clone_size: -; d_call: -; j_call: TRBJ1-1; v_call: TRBV20-1; cdr3_aa: CSARGGIEAFF; cdr3_nt: TGCAGTGCTAGAGGGGGGATCGAAGCTTTCTTT
clone_size: -; d_call: -; j_call: TRBJ1-5; v_call: TRBV7-2; cdr3_aa: CASRTASQPQHF; cdr3_nt: TGTGCCAGCAGAACAGCCAGCCAGCCCCAGCATTTT
clone_size: -; d_call: -; j_call: TRBJ2-6; v_call: TRBV7-9; cdr3_aa: CASSEGGGGANVLTF; cdr3_nt: TGTGCCAGCAGCGAAGGGGGTGGTGGGGCCAACGTCCTGACTTTC
clone_size: few; d_call: TRBD2; j_call: TRBJ2-3; v_call: TRBV12-3/TRBV12-4; cdr3_aa: CASSYIGGGTDGTQYF; cdr3_nt: TGTGCCAGCAGCTACATCGGGGGGGGCACAGATGGTACGCAGTATTTT
clone_size: few; d_call: -; j_call: TRBJ2-1; v_call: TRBV29-1; cdr3_aa: CSVDPDGSSYNEQFF; cdr3_nt: TGCAGCGTTGACCCCGACGGGAGCTCCTACAATGAGCAGTTCTTC
clone_size: -; d_call: -; j_call: TRBJ1-2; v_call: TRBV25-1; cdr3_aa: CASTQGGGYGYTF; cdr3_nt: TGTGCCAGCACCCAAGGAGGGGGCTATGGCTACACCTTC
clone_size: -; d_call: TRBD2; j_call: TRBJ2-3; v_call: TRBV20-1; cdr3_aa: CSARDRGTSGSTDTQYF; cdr3_nt: TGCAGTGCTAGAGATAGGGGGACTAGCGGGAGTACAGATACGCAGTATTTT
clone_size: few; d_call: TRBD1; j_call: TRBJ2-5; v_call: TRBV2; cdr3_aa: CAIRDRLQETQYF; cdr3_nt: TGTGCCATCCGGGACAGATTACAAGAGACCCAGTACTTC
clone_size: few; d_call: -; j_call: TRBJ1-6; v_call: TRBV4-2; cdr3_aa: CASSYRGQPGHSPLHF; cdr3_nt: TGTGCCAGCAGCTATCGAGGACAGCCCGGGCATTCACCCCTCCACTTT
clone_size: -; d_call: -; j_call: TRBJ2-4; v_call: TRBV4-1; cdr3_aa: CASSQVIVTLGGNIQYF; cdr3_nt: TGCGCCAGCAGCCAAGTTATCGTGACATTAGGGGGAAACATTCAGTACTTC
clone_size: -; d_call: TRBD1; j_call: TRBJ2-7; v_call: TRBV14; cdr3_aa: CASSQDHRGYEQYF; cdr3_nt: TGTGCCAGCAGCCAAGATCACAGGGGGTACGAGCAGTACTTC
clone_size: -; d_call: TRBD2; j_call: TRBJ2-7; v_call: TRBV20-1; cdr3_aa: CSAIAGASSCEQYF; cdr3_nt: TGCAGTGCTATAGCGGGAGCGAGCTCCTGCGAGCAGTACTTC
clone_size: -; d_call: -; j_call: TRBJ2-3; v_call: TRBV27; cdr3_aa: CASSLGRWRDTQYF; cdr3_nt: TGTGCCAGCAGTTTAGGGAGGTGGAGAGATACGCAGTATTTT
clone_size: -; d_call: -; j_call: TRBJ2-5; v_call: TRBV27; cdr3_aa: CASSLGVAVQETQYF; cdr3_nt: TGTGCCAGCAGTTTAGGGGTGGCGGTCCAAGAGACCCAGTACTTC
clone_size: many; d_call: -; j_call: TRBJ1-2; v_call: TRBV5-1; cdr3_aa: CASSLDPGSYGYTF; cdr3_nt: TGCGCCAGCAGCTTGGATCCGGGTTCCTATGGCTACACCTTC
clone_size: few; d_call: -; j_call: TRBJ1-2; v_call: TRBV20-1; cdr3_aa: CSARDLPGRTF; cdr3_nt: TGCAGTGCTAGAGATCTCCCAGGTCGCACCTTC
clone_size: -; d_call: -; j_call: TRBJ2-7; v_call: TRBV7-2; cdr3_aa: CASSGRDHSYEQYF; cdr3_nt: TGTGCCAGCAGCGGCCGGGACCACTCCTACGAGCAGTACTTC
clone_size: few; d_call: -; j_call: TRBJ1-5; v_call: TRBV10-3; cdr3_aa: CAISDPSGLREGNQPQHF; cdr3_nt: TGTGCCATCAGTGACCCATCGGGACTCCGGGAGGGCAATCAGCCCCAGCATTTT
clone_size: few; d_call: TRBD1; j_call: TRBJ2-7; v_call: TRBV29-1; cdr3_aa: CSVGTGGHEQYF; cdr3_nt: TGCAGCGTTGGGACAGGAGGCCACGAGCAGTACTTC
clone_size: -; d_call: -; j_call: TRBJ1-6; v_call: TRBV10-3; cdr3_aa: CAISGGTNYNSPLHF; cdr3_nt: TGTGCCATCAGTGGCGGAACTAACTATAATTCACCCCTCCACTTT
clone_size: -; d_call: TRBD2; j_call: TRBJ2-1; v_call: TRBV2; cdr3_aa: CASSGLGGYNEQFF; cdr3_nt: TGTGCCAGCAGTGGTCTCGGGGGGTACAATGAGCAGTTCTTC
clone_size: -; d_call: TRBD1; j_call: TRBJ2-1; v_call: TRBV10-3; cdr3_aa: CAISEGDSSYNEQFF; cdr3_nt: TGTGCCATCAGTGAGGGGGACAGCTCCTACAATGAGCAGTTCTTC
clone_size: -; d_call: TRBD2; j_call: TRBJ2-1; v_call: TRBV4-2; cdr3_aa: CASSPGTSGSVDEQFF; cdr3_nt: TGTGCCAGCAGCCCTGGGACTAGCGGGAGCGTAGATGAGCAGTTCTTC
clone_size: -; d_call: -; j_call: TRBJ2-3; v_call: TRBV10-3; cdr3_aa: CAISAGGLAVTDTQYF; cdr3_nt: TGTGCCATCAGTGCCGGTGGGCTAGCCGTCACAGATACGCAGTATTTT
clone_size: -; d_call: TRBD2; j_call: TRBJ2-3; v_call: TRBV20-1; cdr3_aa: CSARNTYQAGHTQYF; cdr3_nt: TGCAGTGCTAGAAATACGTACCAAGCGGGACATACGCAGTATTTT
clone_size: -; d_call: TRBD2; j_call: TRBJ2-2; v_call: TRBV6-5; cdr3_aa: CASSYSSGYTGELFF; cdr3_nt: TGTGCCAGCAGTTACTCTAGCGGGTACACCGGGGAGCTGTTTTTT
clone_size: -; d_call: TRBD1; j_call: TRBJ1-5; v_call: TRBV6-1; cdr3_aa: CASTPGQGGIYSNQPQHF; cdr3_nt: TGTGCCAGCACCCCGGGACAGGGGGGGATTTATAGCAATCAGCCCCAGCATTTT
clone_size: few; d_call: -; j_call: TRBJ1-1; v_call: TRBV5-1; cdr3_aa: CASSSLGDRNTEAFF; cdr3_nt: TGCGCCAGCAGCTCTCTTGGGGACCGGAACACTGAAGCTTTCTTT
clone_size: many; d_call: -; j_call: TRBJ2-3; v_call: TRBV20-1; cdr3_aa: CSASERADTQYF; cdr3_nt: TGCAGTGCTAGTGAACGTGCAGATACGCAGTATTTT
clone_size: -; d_call: TRBD2; j_call: TRBJ2-2; v_call: TRBV28; cdr3_aa: CASNRGLAESTGELFF; cdr3_nt: TGTGCCAGCAATCGGGGTCTAGCGGAAAGCACCGGGGAGCTGTTTTTT
clone_size: few; d_call: TRBD1; j_call: TRBJ2-7; v_call: TRBV29-1; cdr3_aa: CSVGDRNSYEQYF; cdr3_nt: TGCAGCGTCGGGGACAGGAACTCCTACGAGCAGTACTTC
clone_size: few; d_call: -; j_call: TRBJ2-4; v_call: TRBV6-5; cdr3_aa: CASRPLGGKNIQYF; cdr3_nt: TGTGCCAGCAGGCCACTGGGAGGCAAAAACATTCAGTACTTC
clone_size: few; d_call: TRBD2; j_call: TRBJ2-1; v_call: TRBV20-1; cdr3_aa: CSAPGREIYNEQFF; cdr3_nt: TGCAGTGCCCCGGGGCGGGAGATATACAATGAGCAGTTCTTC
clone_size: -; d_call: TRBD2; j_call: TRBJ2-5; v_call: TRBV2; cdr3_aa: CASSDIKGLAGLREQYF; cdr3_nt: TGTGCCAGCAGTGATATTAAGGGACTAGCGGGACTCAGGGAGCAGTACTTC
clone_size: -; d_call: -; j_call: TRBJ1-3; v_call: TRBV2; cdr3_aa: CASSEGFQVLSGNTIYF; cdr3_nt: TGTGCCAGCAGTGAAGGGTTCCAGGTCCTCTCTGGAAACACCATATATTTT
clone_size: many; d_call: -; j_call: TRBJ2-4; v_call: TRBV4-2; cdr3_aa: CASSQAGAGNIQYF; cdr3_nt: TGTGCCAGCAGCCAAGCGGGGGCTGGAAACATTCAGTACTTC
clone_size: few; d_call: TRBD2; j_call: TRBJ2-1; v_call: TRBV27; cdr3_aa: CASSLWRETNEQFF; cdr3_nt: TGTGCCAGCAGTTTATGGCGGGAGACGAATGAGCAGTTCTTC
clone_size: many; d_call: TRBD2; j_call: TRBJ2-3; v_call: TRBV6-6; cdr3_aa: CASSYSSGATSTDTQYF; cdr3_nt: TGTGCCAGCAGTTATTCTAGCGGGGCGACTAGCACAGATACGCAGTATTTT
clone_size: many; d_call: -; j_call: TRBJ2-3; v_call: TRBV27; cdr3_aa: CASSPGLSSTDTQYF; cdr3_nt: TGTGCCAGCAGTCCCGGGTTGTCTAGCACAGATACGCAGTATTTT
clone_size: -; d_call: -; j_call: TRBJ2-5; v_call: TRBV2; cdr3_aa: CASYVWSTGEQYF; cdr3_nt: TGTGCCAGCTATGTTTGGTCGACTGGTGAGCAGTACTTC
clone_size: -; d_call: -; j_call: TRBJ1-5; v_call: TRBV12-3/TRBV12-4; cdr3_aa: CASKKDSNQPQHF; cdr3_nt: TGTGCCAGCAAAAAGGATAGCAATCAGCCCCAGCATTTT
clone_size: few; d_call: -; j_call: TRBJ2-1; v_call: TRBV3-1; cdr3_aa: CASSQEGIAASSYNEQFF; cdr3_nt: TGTGCCAGCAGCCAAGAAGGAATAGCGGCTAGCTCCTACAATGAGCAGTTCTTC
clone_size: -; d_call: -; j_call: TRBJ1-2; v_call: TRBV2; cdr3_aa: CASSERGRGGYTF; cdr3_nt: TGTGCCAGCAGTGAACGAGGGCGTGGAGGCTACACCTTC
clone_size: -; d_call: TRBD2; j_call: TRBJ2-1; v_call: TRBV20-1; cdr3_aa: CSAPTSGEETQFF; cdr3_nt: TGCAGTGCTCCTACTAGCGGAGAAGAGACCCAGTTCTTC
clone_size: few; d_call: -; j_call: TRBJ2-1; v_call: TRBV10-3; cdr3_aa: CAISGADYNEQFF; cdr3_nt: TGTGCCATCAGCGGGGCGGACTACAATGAGCAGTTCTTC